This TCR beta chain originates from a study of shared clonotypes between healthy human individuals. Study-level points and caveats: Naive subsets tended to show greater estimated richness than memory subsets. The naive CD4 repertoires of several donors were compared, and roughly 5% of clonotypes were shared.

Deletions cut 5 bases from V and 1 base from J, with 7 bases between. Germline values: CDR1 SGHDT, CDR2 YYEEEE. The length of the CDR3 is 13 residues. Naive CD8 cells comprised CD45RO-negative, CCR7-positively selected cells, excluding terminally differentiated effector memory CD45RA+ cells. Each sample came from a Caucasian adult donor living in Nashville, Tennessee. Notes on this clone: No antigen is known for it.

Over several immunoSEQ plates, each subset's genomic DNA was distributed in even portions. Sequencing used immunoSEQ multiplex PCR; TCRdb keeps in-frame clones, though not all of them. The table has 1.5 million to 2.5 million clones, over 85% seen once. This receptor was obtained from a man aged 18 to 29 in good health. The V gene is TRBV5-6, the J gene TRBJ1-5, with D perhaps matching TRBD1 (5 bases). Sequencing used naive CD8+ T cells sorted from blood. In DNA form, the CDR3 reads TGTGCCAGCAGTGGGGGAAGCAATCAGCCCCAGCATTTT. This translates into CASSGGSNQPQHF.